The TCR beta chain described here comes from a study of cytomegalovirus exposure and HLA in healthy donors. The ends lost 9 bases at V and 6 bases at J; junction bases unmatched: 9. The germline gives CDR1 LNHDA, CDR2 SQIVND (reference sequence). The CDR3 is 14 residues long. Findings and caveats of the study: In a later analysis, around 18,000 TCR beta sequences were associated with HLA alleles at 0.05 false discovery rate. Most of the TCR beta V segments (in an earlier analysis) were productive either about 87% or about 30% of the time.

With 60 Vbeta and 13 Jbeta primers, the PCR was carried out. Produced via immunoSEQ multiplex PCR; TCRdb's table is partial and in-frame only. This table holds over 100,000 clones. About this clone itself: Its antigen remains unknown.

Sequencing input: PBMCs. The source is a woman aged 40-49 years in good health and CMV-seropositive. The V call is TRBV19, the J call TRBJ1-5; 9 nucleotides agree with TRBD1. CDR3 nucleotide sequence: TGTGCCAGCACAACCGGACAGGGGTTTCAGCCCCAGCATTTT. It yields the protein CASTTGQGFQPQHF. The full variable domain, in which reference TRBV19 and TRBJ1-5 provide the parts outside the CDR3, is DGGITQSPKYLFRKEGQNVTLSCEQNLNHDAMYWYRQDPGQGLRLIYYSQIVNDFQKGDIAEGYSVSREKKESFPLTVTSAQKNPTAFYLCASTTGQGFQPQHFGDGTRLSIL.